Presented here are 23 T cell receptor beta chains from one specimen sequenced in a study of cytomegalovirus exposure and HLA in healthy donors (dated by TCRdb to about 2017). Receptor amplification or capture employed the immunoSEQ multiplex PCR assay. For the multiplex PCR, a mixture combining 60 forward primers for TCR Vbeta segments and 13 reverse primers for TCR Jbeta segments was used. What TCRdb holds here is the immuneACCESS table cut down to in-frame rearrangements. Part of the clones is not present; checked against another copy, under half of the missing clones reflect an unresolved V gene, and the others are unexplained. This sample lists roughly 130,000 clones; under 85% were detected once. Just under 1% of the sample comes from the top ten. The sequenced sample consisted of PBMCs. All receptors derive from a man younger than 35 in good health and CMV-seronegative.

This clone is labeled medium-sized. The chain couples TRBV4-2 to TRBJ2-1, with D possibly being TRBD2 (7 bases). The CDR3 sequence is 16 residues long. Germline V gives CDR1 LGHNA, CDR2 YNFKEQ. The V and J ends lost 0 bases and 8 bases respectively, with 17 bases between them. The CDR3: CASSQDRDGGRDEQFF. The CDR3, as DNA: TGTGCCAGCAGCCAAGATCGGGACGGGGGGCGGGATGAGCAGTTCTTC.

This rearrangement joins TRBV7-6 to TRBJ2-1, with 9 bases that match TRBD1. The CDR3 spans 18 residues. The trim removed 5 bases at V and 0 bases at J, leaving 11 bases unmatched. Germline-derived CDR1 and CDR2 are SGHVS and FNYEAQ. In DNA, the CDR3 is TGTGCCAGCAGCGCCGGGACAGGGTATGCTATCTCCTACAATGAGCAGTTCTTC. Its translation is CASSAGTGYAISYNEQFF.

The chain employs TRBV10-3 and TRBJ2-1; 11 bases align to TRBD2. J was trimmed by 7 bases and V by 11 bases; bases with no gene match: 7. CDR3 length equals 13 residues. Germline V lookup: CDR1 ENHRY, CDR2 SYGVKD. CDR3 loop: CASVSGGGNEQFF. CDR3 DNA: TGTGCCTCGGTTAGCGGGGGGGGGAATGAGCAGTTCTTC.

The J gene is TRBJ2-2, the V gene TRBV27; D remains ambiguous. CDR1 MNHEY and CDR2 SMNVEV come from the germline V gene (reference sequence). The CDR3 extends over 12 amino acids. V was trimmed by 2 bases and J by 8 bases, leaving 6 bases between them. CDR3 amino acids: CASSLVTGELFF. The CDR3 region has the DNA TGTGCCAGCAGTTTAGTAACAGGGGAGCTGTTTTTT.

The chain is built from TRBV30 and TRBJ1-3; D is uncertain. The V end was cut by 0 bases, the J end by 2 bases, with 14 bases between. Germline CDR1 reads GTSNPN; CDR2 reads SVGIG (reference sequence). The CDR3 contains 16 residues. The CDR3 is CAWSVGRGGTGNTIYF. CDR3 nucleotides: TGTGCCTGGAGTGTAGGACGGGGAGGGACTGGAAACACCATATATTTT.

This clone was counted once. The rearrangement uses TRBV30 and TRBJ1-5; 11 nucleotides align to TRBD1. Trimming removed 5 bases from V and 4 bases from J; junction bases left unmatched: 4. From germline, CDR1 is GTSNPN and CDR2 SVGIG (reference sequence). The CDR3 is 14 amino acids. The CDR3 reads CAWRGQGANQPQHF. Written as DNA, the CDR3 is TGTGCCTGGCGCGGACAGGGGGCAAATCAGCCCCAGCATTTT.

The chain combines TRBV7-8 with TRBJ2-2, with TRBD1 matching 8 bases. Germline V gives CDR1 SGHVS, CDR2 FQNEAQ. Trimming took 1 base from V and 1 from J; bases not matched to a gene: 5. The CDR3 loop spans 17 amino acids. The CDR3 DNA reads TGTGCCAGCAGCTTAGACCCCGGACAGGGGAACACCGGGGAGCTGTTTTTT. It translates to CASSLDPGQGNTGELFF.

The chain couples TRBV6-1 to TRBJ1-4, with TRBD1 as a possible D gene (6 bases). The CDR3 has 18 residues. V was trimmed by 4 bases and J by 2 bases, leaving 20 bases between them. Germline assignment: CDR1 MNHNS and CDR2 SASEGT. The CDR3 DNA reads TGTGCCAGCAGTGGTCCCACAGGGCGAATATCGACTAATGAAAAACTGTTTTTT. This codes for CASSGPTGRISTNEKLFF.

This sequence joins TRBV20-1 and TRBJ1-1, with D uncertain. The V end lost 0 bases, the J end lost 11 bases, and 10 bases lay between the germline ends. Germline-derived CDR1 and CDR2 are DFQATT and SNEGSKA (reference sequence). The CDR3 is made up of 11 amino acids. CDR3 residues: CSARDSGMAFF. The CDR3 region has the DNA TGCAGTGCTAGAGATTCGGGAATGGCTTTCTTT.

This clone was observed a handful of times. V and J are TRBV6-1 and TRBJ1-2, with 8 bases that match TRBD1. V dropped 4 bases and J dropped 1; count of bases not matched to a gene: 5. This CDR3 comprises 15 residues. CDR1 and CDR2 from the germline V gene are MNHNS and SASEGT. CDR3: CASSGTGPYNYGYTF. The CDR3 nucleotides read TGTGCCAGCAGTGGGACAGGGCCATATAACTATGGCTACACCTTC.

V is TRBV2 and J is TRBJ1-1; weak D call: TRBD1 (5 bases). Germline values: CDR1 SNHLY, CDR2 FYNNEI. Trimming shortened V by 1 base and J by 11 bases, and 17 bases separated the two germline ends. The CDR3 runs 14 residues. The CDR3 sequence is CASSEVQGTRPAFF. The DNA for the CDR3 is TGTGCCAGCAGTGAAGTCCAGGGAACCCGACCCGCTTTCTTT.

The rearrangement joins TRBV7-2 to TRBJ1-5, with D perhaps matching TRBD1 (6 bases). Germline assignment: CDR1 SGHTA and CDR2 FQGNSA. V lost 2 bases to trimming and J lost 11 bases, with 13 bases between them. The CDR3 loop spans 13 amino acids. The CDR3 region has the DNA TGTGCCAGCAGCTTATGGGGGGGCGAATCCCAGCATTTT. Translated, it gives CASSLWGGESQHF.

This clone was seen just once. The chain joins TRBV7-2 to TRBJ1-6; D unclear. The ends were cut back, 0 bases at V and 8 bases at J, with 8 bases in the middle. CDR1 is SGHTA and CDR2 is FQGNSA in the germline V gene. The CDR3 loop spans 14 amino acids. For the CDR3, the DNA is TGTGCCAGCAGCTTAGCGTGGTCAGATTCACCCCTCCACTTT. It codes for CASSLAWSDSPLHF.

The chain links TRBV5-1 to TRBJ1-2; 7 nucleotides match TRBD1. The germline CDR1 and CDR2 sequences are SGHRS and YFSETQ. This CDR3 is 15 amino acids long. The J segment lost 0 bases and the V segment lost 0 bases, leaving 2 bases of the junction unmatched. The CDR3 DNA reads as TGCGCCAGCAGCTTGGACGGGACAGCTAACTATGGCTACACCTTC. Its translation: CASSLDGTANYGYTF.

The chain joins TRBV7-2 to TRBJ1-6; 7 bases agree with TRBD1. Germline lookup yields CDR1 SGHTA and CDR2 FQGNSA. The V and J ends lost 0 bases and 7 bases, in that order; junction bases with no gene match: 6. The CDR3 contains 16 residues. CDR3: CASSLAAGTDNSPLHF. DNA of the CDR3: TGTGCCAGCAGCTTAGCAGCCGGGACAGACAATTCACCCCTCCACTTT.

This sequence joins TRBV5-4 and TRBJ1-2, with a possible D match to TRBD1 (5 bases). From germline, CDR1 is SGHNT and CDR2 YYREEE (reference sequence). This CDR3 spans 14 amino acids. V was trimmed by 4 bases and J by 3 bases, leaving 13 bases between them. Here the CDR3 reads CASSPPEGDYGYTF. The CDR3 bases are TGTGCCAGCAGCCCGCCGGAAGGGGACTATGGCTACACCTTC.

This clone was picked up a small number of times. The chain carries TRBV5-6 and TRBJ1-5; D unresolved. V lost 4 bases to trimming and J lost 1 base, with 12 bases between them. The germline CDR1 and CDR2 sequences are SGHDT and YYEEEE. The CDR3 loop spans 15 amino acids. CDR3: CASSMGLRSNQPQHF. The CDR3 nucleotides read TGTGCCAGCAGCATGGGCCTGAGGAGCAATCAGCCCCAGCATTTT.

This chain links TRBV12-5 with TRBJ2-3, with 9 bases that match TRBD1. The V gene's germline CDR1 is LGHNT and CDR2 FRNRAP. The CDR3 loop spans 16 amino acids. Trimming cost V 0 bases and J 4 bases; bases outside gene matches: 5. CDR3 bases: TGTGCTAGTGGTTTGGTACTTGGGACAGGGCCAGATACGCAGTATTTT. This encodes CASGLVLGTGPDTQYF.

In its sample, this clone was seen a few times. The DNA of the CDR3 is TGCGCCAGCAGCTCCATTGGGGGCCCGCTTACTGGAAACACCATATATTTT. Translating it yields CASSSIGGPLTGNTIYF. This chain uses TRBV5-1 with TRBJ1-3; D perhaps matches TRBD1 (6 bases). Germline V gene sequence: CDR1 SGHRS, CDR2 YFSETQ. Trimming cost V 3 bases and J 2 bases, with 18 bases left between them. The CDR3 consists of 17 residues.

V usage is TRBV29-1 and J usage is TRBJ2-2; unclear D gene. Trimming cost V 4 bases and J 5 bases, with 11 bases left between them. Germline V gene data show CDR1 as SQVTM and CDR2 as ANQGSEA. The CDR3 contains 13 residues. This CDR3 is CSVVAVDTGELFF. The CDR3, as DNA: TGCAGCGTTGTGGCCGTTGATACCGGGGAGCTGTTTTTT.

V is TRBV19 and J is TRBJ2-7; the match to TRBD1 covers 8 bases. Germline trimming cut 4 bases from V and 2 bases from J; bases unmatched to any gene: 4. The CDR3 contains 14 residues. Germline CDR1 LNHDA, CDR2 SQIVND (reference sequence). In DNA form, the CDR3 reads TGTGCCAGTAGTAACAGGGGGAGGACCTACGAGCAGTACTTC. Protein: CASSNRGRTYEQYF.

This rearrangement joins TRBV30 to TRBJ1-2, with 7 bases identical to TRBD1. From germline, CDR1 is GTSNPN and CDR2 SVGIG (reference sequence). V dropped 5 bases and J dropped 4; count of bases not matched to a gene: 13. The CDR3 totals 15 residues. DNA for the CDR3: TGTGCCTGGTTCAGGGGGGATGTTCTTATCTATGGCTACACCTTC. It codes for CAWFRGDVLIYGYTF.

This sequence joins TRBV27 and TRBJ1-5; D ambiguous. V dropped 4 bases and J dropped 0 bases, with 4 bases sitting between them. This CDR3 is built from 13 residues. CDR1 MNHEY and CDR2 SMNVEV come from the germline V gene (reference sequence). The CDR3: CASSYISNQPQHF. The CDR3 nucleotides read TGTGCCAGCAGTTATATTAGCAATCAGCCCCAGCATTTT.